This T cell receptor (beta chain) came from a study of blood T cell repertoires in COVID-19 (dated by TCRdb to about 2020). Regarding the study in general: Samples from collaborators originated in the United States, Italy and Spain and spanned both the acute and convalescent phases of COVID-19. The sample metadata nearly always contained a de-identified subject ID, COVID-19 status, age in years and sex. Deeply sampled blood TCRbeta repertoires from subjects exposed to, actively infected with, or recovered from COVID-19 were included in the dataset. The prospective study material was composed of cDNA or gDNA derived from T cells, B-cell-depleted T cells, or PBMCs. The samples were drawn from two sources: the first 160 participants of the ongoing ImmuneRACE study, and over 1,000 subjects contributed by 6 global collaborators. The repertoires were made available in a free public database intended to serve as a resource for research on the immune response to SARS-CoV-2. Where available, HLA class I and class II types were obtained from metadata supplied by the sample provider rather than from assay-based typing.

Enrolling through a virtual design, the prospective study's participants ranged in age from roughly 18 to 95 years and lived across roughly 24 United States geographic areas. In the prospective study, cohorts were assigned on the basis of participant-reported clinical history obtained from a screening survey and a study questionnaire. Recovered participants in ImmuneRACE Cohort 3 were defined by two consecutive negative NP/OP PCR tests, clearance by a healthcare professional, or resolution of symptoms. Each participant in the prospective study had whole blood, serum and a nasopharyngeal or oropharyngeal swab collected by mobile phlebotomists. Prospective study participants could optionally give additional blood draws and questionnaires over an approximately 2-month period. Before DNA extraction, blood samples from the prospective study were shipped at room temperature or frozen. The germline V gene (reference sequence) yields SGHNT for CDR1 and YYREEE for CDR2. Here V drops 3 bases and J drops 7 bases, and the junction holds 4 bases not matched to any gene. Including the terminal cysteine and phenylalanine, the CDR3 comprises 15 residues. The read is trimmed to its CDR3 DNA, 45 bases read in frame from base 1.

Concerning this clone: Its specific antigen is unknown. No base quality information exists; no much larger clone differs at one position.

Results and caveats for the whole study, not just this receptor: How much clinical and demographic metadata was included differed by source and by participant, and the metadata was provided uncurated.

TCRbeta CDR3 regions were amplified from genomic DNA by means of the immunoSEQ Assay, a bias-controlled multiplex PCR. Processing in the source paper ran as follows. Nucleated cell counts per sample were estimated from amplification of reference gene primers within the assay. To quantify the absolute abundance of each unique TCRbeta CDR3 rearrangement, sequence reads were collapsed and filtered. Productive Simpson clonality was computed per sample as the square root of Simpson's diversity index over productive rearrangements. As stored in TCRdb, this immuneACCESS dataset retains in-frame rearrangements with V and J assigned. A fraction of the clones does not appear; measured against another copy, unresolved V genes explain less than half of the discrepancy, and the remainder lacks a known reason. The DNA was the basis for D and trimming; V, J and clone size are from that table. The sample table records about 260,000 clones; roughly 88% of these occur just once. The ten largest clonotypes hold roughly 2% of the sample.

Sample: PBMCs or T cells enriched from blood (not recorded which). This clonotype was sampled from a woman in her forties or fifties who had recovered from COVID-19. The sequence joins TRBV5-4 to TRBJ2-2; 12 junctional bases match TRBD2. The CDR3 in this case is CASSSSGGAGGELFF. The nucleotide sequence is TGTGCCAGCAGCTCTAGCGGGGGGGCCGGCGGGGAGCTGTTTTTT.